This T cell receptor beta chain comes out of a study of blood T cell repertoires in COVID-19. The overall study: Samples of COVID-19 (acute and convalescent) were obtained from the United States, Italy and Spain. The analysed material was cDNA or gDNA that came from T cells, B-cell-depleted T cells, or PBMCs.

V lost 7 bases to trimming and J lost 0 bases; unmatched junction nucleotides: 9. Germline CDR1 reads LNHDA; CDR2 reads SQIVND (reference sequence). This CDR3 spans 16 amino acids. Method: immunoSEQ multiplex PCR; TCRdb's copy keeps in-frame clones and lacks some. The sample records around 210,000 clones, approximately 80% being singletons. Sequencing was done on a sample of peripheral blood. This sequence was found in a man between 60 and 70 years old with COVID-19, enrolled during active disease. The chain couples TRBV19 to TRBJ2-1; 7 nucleotides match TRBD2. The CDR3 protein is CASTPLSGVSYNEQFF. Written as DNA, the CDR3 is TGTGCCAGTACCCCCCTGAGCGGGGTCTCCTACAATGAGCAGTTCTTC.